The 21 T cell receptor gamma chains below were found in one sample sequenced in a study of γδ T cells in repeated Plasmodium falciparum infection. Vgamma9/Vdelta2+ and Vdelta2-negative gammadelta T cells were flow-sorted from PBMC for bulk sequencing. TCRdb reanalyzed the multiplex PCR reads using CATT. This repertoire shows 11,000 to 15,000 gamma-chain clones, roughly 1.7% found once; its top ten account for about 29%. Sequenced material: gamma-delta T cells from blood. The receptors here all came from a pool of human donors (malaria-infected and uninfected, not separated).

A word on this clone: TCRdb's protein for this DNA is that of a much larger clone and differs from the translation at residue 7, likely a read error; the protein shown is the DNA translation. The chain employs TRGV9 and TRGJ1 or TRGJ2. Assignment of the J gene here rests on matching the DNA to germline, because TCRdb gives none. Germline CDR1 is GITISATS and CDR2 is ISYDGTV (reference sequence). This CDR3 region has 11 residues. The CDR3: CALRDQRKKLF. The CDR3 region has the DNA TGTGCCTTGCGGGATCAACGTAAGAAACTCTTT.

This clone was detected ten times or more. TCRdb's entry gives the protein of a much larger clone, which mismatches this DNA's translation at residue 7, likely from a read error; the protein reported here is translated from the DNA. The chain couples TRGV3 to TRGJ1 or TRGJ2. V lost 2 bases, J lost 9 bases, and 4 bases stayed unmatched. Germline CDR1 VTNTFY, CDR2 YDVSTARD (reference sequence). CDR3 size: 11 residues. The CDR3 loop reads CATWDTSKKLF. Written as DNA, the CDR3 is TGTGCCACCTGGGACACCTCTAAGAAACTCTTT.

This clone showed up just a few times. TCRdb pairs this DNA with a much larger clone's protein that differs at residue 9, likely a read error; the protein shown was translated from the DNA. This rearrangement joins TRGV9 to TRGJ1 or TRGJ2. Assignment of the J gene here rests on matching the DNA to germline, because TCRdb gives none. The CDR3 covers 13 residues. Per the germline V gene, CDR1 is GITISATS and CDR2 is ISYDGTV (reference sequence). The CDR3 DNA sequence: TGTGCCTTGTGGGAGGACCATTATTGTAAGAAACTCTTT. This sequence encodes CALWEDHYCKKLF.

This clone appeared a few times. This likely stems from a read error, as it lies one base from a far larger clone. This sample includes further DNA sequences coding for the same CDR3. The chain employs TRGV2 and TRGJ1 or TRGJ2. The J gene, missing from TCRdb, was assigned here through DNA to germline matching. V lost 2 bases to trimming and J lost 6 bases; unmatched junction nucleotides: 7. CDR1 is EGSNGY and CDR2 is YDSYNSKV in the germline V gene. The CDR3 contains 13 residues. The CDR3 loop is CATWDAHIYKKLF. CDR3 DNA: TGTGCCACCTGGGACGCGCATATTTATAAGAAACTCTTT.

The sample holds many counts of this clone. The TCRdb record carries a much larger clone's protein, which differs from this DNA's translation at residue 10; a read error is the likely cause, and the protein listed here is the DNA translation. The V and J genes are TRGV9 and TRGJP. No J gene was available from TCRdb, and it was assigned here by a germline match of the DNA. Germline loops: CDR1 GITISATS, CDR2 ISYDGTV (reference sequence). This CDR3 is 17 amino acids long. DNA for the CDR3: TGTGCCTTGTGGGAGGTCCCAAAAGAGTCGGGCAAAAAAATCAAGGTATTT. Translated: CALWEVPKESGKKIKVF.

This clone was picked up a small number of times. For the CDR3, the DNA is TGTGCCACCTGGATGGGCCTTAAGAAACTCTTT. Translating it yields CATWMGLKKLF. The rearrangement links TRGV4 to TRGJ1 or TRGJ2. No J gene is reported in TCRdb; it was inferred here by comparing the DNA with germline. The CDR3 loop spans 11 amino acids. In germline, CDR1 is EGSTGY, CDR2 YDSYTSSV. V shed 6 bases, J shed 9 bases, and the junction held 8 bases outside the gene matches.

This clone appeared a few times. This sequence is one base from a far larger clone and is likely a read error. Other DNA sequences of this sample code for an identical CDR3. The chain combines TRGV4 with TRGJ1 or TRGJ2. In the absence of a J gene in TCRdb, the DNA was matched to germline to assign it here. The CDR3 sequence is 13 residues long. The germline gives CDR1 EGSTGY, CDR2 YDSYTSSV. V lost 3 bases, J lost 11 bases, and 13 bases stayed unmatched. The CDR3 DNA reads TGTGCCACCTGGGATTATCTAGGGAGGGAGAAACTCTTT. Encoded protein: CATWDYLGREKLF.

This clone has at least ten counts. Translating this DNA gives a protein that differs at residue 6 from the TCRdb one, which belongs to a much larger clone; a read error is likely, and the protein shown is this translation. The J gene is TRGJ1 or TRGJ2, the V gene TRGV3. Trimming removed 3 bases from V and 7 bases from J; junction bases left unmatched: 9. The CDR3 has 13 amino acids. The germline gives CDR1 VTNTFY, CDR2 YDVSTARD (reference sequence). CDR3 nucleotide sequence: TGTGCCACCTGGGACGGGCGAGGATATAAGAAACTCTTT. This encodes CATWDGRGYKKLF.

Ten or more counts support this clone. CDR3: CATWDRFPYLIKKLF. In nucleotides, the CDR3 is TGTGCCACCTGGGACAGGTTCCCCTACCTGATTAAGAAACTCTTT. This rearrangement joins TRGV3 to TRGJ1 or TRGJ2. Trimming took 0 bases from V and 9 from J; bases not matched to a gene: 14. Germline values: CDR1 VTNTFY, CDR2 YDVSTARD (reference sequence). The CDR3 extends over 15 amino acids.

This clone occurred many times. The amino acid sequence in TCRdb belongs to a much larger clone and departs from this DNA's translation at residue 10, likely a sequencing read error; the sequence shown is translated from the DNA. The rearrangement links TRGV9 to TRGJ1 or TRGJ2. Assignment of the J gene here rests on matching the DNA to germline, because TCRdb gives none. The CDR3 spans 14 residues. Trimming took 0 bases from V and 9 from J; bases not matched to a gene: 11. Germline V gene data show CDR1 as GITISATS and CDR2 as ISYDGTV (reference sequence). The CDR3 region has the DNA TGTGCCTTGTGGGAGGTGGGACCCCCTTGTAAGAAACTCTTT. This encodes CALWEVGPPCKKLF.

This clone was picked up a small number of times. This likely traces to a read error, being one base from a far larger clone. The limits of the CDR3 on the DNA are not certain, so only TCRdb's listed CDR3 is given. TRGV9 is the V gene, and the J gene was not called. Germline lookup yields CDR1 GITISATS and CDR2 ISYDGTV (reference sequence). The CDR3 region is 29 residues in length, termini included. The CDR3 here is CALWEVRRNSLAVEQHLLSQVSIGRIQHF.

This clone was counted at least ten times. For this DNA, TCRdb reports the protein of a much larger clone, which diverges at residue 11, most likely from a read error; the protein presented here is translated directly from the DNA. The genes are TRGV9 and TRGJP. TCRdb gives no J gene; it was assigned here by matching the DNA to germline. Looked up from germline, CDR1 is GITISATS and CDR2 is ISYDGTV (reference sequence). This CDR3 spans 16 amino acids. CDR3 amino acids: CALWEVLELGEKIKVF. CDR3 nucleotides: TGTGCCTTGTGGGAGGTGTTAGAGTTGGGCGAAAAAATCAAGGTATTT.

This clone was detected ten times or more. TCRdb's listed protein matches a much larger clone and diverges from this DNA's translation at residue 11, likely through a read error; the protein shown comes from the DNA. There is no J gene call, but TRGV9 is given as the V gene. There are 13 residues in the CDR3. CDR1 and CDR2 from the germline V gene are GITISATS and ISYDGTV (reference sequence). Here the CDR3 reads CALWEVLPLGELF. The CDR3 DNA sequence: TGTGCCTTGTGGGAGGTCTTACCCCTTGGGGAACTCTTT.

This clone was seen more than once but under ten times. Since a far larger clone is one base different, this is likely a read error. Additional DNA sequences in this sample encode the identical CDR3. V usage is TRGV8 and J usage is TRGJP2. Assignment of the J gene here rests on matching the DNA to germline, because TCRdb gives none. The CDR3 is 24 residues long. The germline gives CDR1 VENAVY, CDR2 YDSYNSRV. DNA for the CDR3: TGTGCTACCTGGGATAGAAGGATTATTAAGAATCGGCTAGACTCCCTTTGGAGTGATTGGATCAAGACGTTT. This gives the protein CATWDRRIIKNRLDSLWSDWIKTF.

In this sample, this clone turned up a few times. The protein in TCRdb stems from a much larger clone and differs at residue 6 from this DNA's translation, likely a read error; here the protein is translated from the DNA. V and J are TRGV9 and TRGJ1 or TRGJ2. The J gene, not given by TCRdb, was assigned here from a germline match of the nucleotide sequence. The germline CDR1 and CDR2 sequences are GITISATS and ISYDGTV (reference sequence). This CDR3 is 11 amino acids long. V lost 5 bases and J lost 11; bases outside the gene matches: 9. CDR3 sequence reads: CALWAPPQKLF. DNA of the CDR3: TGTGCCTTGTGGGCCCCCCCCCAGAAACTCTTT.

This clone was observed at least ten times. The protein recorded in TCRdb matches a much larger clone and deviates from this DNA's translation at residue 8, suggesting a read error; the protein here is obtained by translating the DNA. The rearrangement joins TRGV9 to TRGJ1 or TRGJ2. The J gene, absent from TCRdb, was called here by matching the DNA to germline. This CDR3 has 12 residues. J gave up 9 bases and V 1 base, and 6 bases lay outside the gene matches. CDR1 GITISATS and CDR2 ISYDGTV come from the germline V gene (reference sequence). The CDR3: CALWEVKSKKLF. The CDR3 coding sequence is TGTGCCTTGTGGGAGGTAAAGAGTAAGAAACTCTTT.

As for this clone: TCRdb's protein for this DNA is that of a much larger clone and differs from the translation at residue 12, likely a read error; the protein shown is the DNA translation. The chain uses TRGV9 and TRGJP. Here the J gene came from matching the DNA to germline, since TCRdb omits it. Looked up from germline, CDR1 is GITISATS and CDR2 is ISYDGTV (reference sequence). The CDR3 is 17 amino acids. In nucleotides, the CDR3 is TGTGCCTTGTGGGAGGTAGATATAGGGTTGGGCAATAAAATCAAGGTATTT. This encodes CALWEVDIGLGNKIKVF.

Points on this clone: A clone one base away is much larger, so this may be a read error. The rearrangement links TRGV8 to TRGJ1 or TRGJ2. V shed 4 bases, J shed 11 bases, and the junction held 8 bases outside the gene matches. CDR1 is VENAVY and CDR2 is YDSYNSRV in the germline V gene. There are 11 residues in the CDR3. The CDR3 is CATWDPREKLF. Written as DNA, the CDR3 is TGTGCCACCTGGGACCCCAGGGAGAAACTCTTT.

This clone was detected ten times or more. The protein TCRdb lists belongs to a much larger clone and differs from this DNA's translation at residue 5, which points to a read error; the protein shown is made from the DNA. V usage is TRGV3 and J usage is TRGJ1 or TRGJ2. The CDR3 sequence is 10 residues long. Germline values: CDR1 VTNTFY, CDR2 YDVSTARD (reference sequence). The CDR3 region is CATWGRKKLF. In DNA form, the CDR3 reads TGTGCCACCTGGGGCAGGAAGAAACTCTTT.

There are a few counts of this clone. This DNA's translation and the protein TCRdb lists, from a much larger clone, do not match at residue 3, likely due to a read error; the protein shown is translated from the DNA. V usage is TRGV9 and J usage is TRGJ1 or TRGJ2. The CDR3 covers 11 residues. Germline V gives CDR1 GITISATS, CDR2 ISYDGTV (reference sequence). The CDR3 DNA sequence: TGTGCCTCGTGGGAGCTTTATAAGAAACTCTTT. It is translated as CASWELYKKLF.

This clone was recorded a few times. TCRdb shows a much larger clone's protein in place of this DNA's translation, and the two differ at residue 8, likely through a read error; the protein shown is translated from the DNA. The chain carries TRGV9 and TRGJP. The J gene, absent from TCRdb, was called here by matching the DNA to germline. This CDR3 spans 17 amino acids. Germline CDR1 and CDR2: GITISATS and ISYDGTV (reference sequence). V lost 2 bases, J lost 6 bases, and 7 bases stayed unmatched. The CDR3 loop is CALWEETRELGKKIKVF. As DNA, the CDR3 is TGTGCCTTGTGGGAGGAGACGCGAGAGTTGGGCAAAAAAATCAAGGTATTT.